Only one count was recorded for the clone carrying this T cell receptor beta chain. The antigen is unknown. This sample was included in a study of brain metastases from non-small cell lung cancer. Whole-study results and caveats: In 64% of brain metastases, T-cell clones were expanded compared with matched primary tumors. T-cell infiltration was lower in brain metastases than primaries (P < 0.001). Brain metastases shared most TCR repertoire with primaries, with sparse T cells.

This CDR3 contains 16 residues. V was clipped by 2 bases and J by 0 bases, with 11 bases between them. CDR1 SGHRS and CDR2 YFSETQ come from the germline V gene. TCRdb's copy holds only in-frame clones and misses some; the assay was immunoSEQ multiplex PCR. The data hold 2,500 to 3,000 clones, with roughly 90% observed a single time. This chain connects TRBV5-1 to TRBJ2-2; unclear D gene. The receptor was derived from a donor over 35 with non-small cell lung cancer. Specimen: primary lung tumor tissue. CDR3 in amino acids: CASSFQPATNTGELFF. DNA for the CDR3: TGCGCCAGCAGCTTCCAACCCGCAACGAACACCGGGGAGCTGTTTTTT.